This TCR beta chain is drawn from a study of CD8 T cells in ankylosing spondylitis. One entry per CDR3 protein results from TCRdb running MiXCR on the 5' RACE reads. The sample lists some 200,000 distinct CDR3 sequences; roughly 20% were seen once. The ends were cut back, 3 bases at V and 7 bases at J, with 10 bases in the middle. The CDR3 has 13 residues. Note on this clonotype: Its cognate antigen is unknown.

Findings and limits, study-wide: A CD8+ phenotype characterized the disease-linked clones, which were relatively rare in peripheral blood. Seemingly characteristic of ankylosing spondylitis blood was a TCR beta motif consisting of under 10 highly homologous variants.

Sequencing input: blood, either unsorted or a sorted T cell fraction (not recorded which). The chain has TRBV12-3 or TRBV12-4 and TRBJ1-5; no definite D call. This TCR was recovered from a male donor aged 10 to 35 with ankylosing spondylitis or in good health (not recorded which). The CDR3 loop is CASSFSTGQPQHF. The CDR3 coding sequence is TGTGCCAGCAGTTTCTCCACGGGACAGCCCCAGCATTTT.